This T cell receptor (beta chain) was documented in a study of human T cells and chemical hapten exposure. The overall study: Diphenylcyclopropenone was administered weekly to the scalp of patients throughout the approximately 25-week study.

Authors' processing steps: A per-sample median of roughly 96,000 TCRs was observed, with counts ranging from roughly 23,224 to 700,000. TCRdb used MiXCR to reprocess the RACE reads, holding one entry per CDR3 protein. TCRdb, rather than the study authors, made the V and J calls. Among over 30,000 distinct CDR3 sequences listed, about 7.6% were seen once. This CDR3 spans 16 amino acids. Looked up from germline, CDR1 is LGHNT and CDR2 is FRNRAP. The J segment lost 3 bases and the V segment lost 3 bases, leaving 6 bases of the junction unmatched. Noted time point: pre-sensitization, week 0. Treatment meaning: therapeutic diphenylcyclopropenone sensitization with weekly scalp DPC. This clonotype was detected ten times or more.

This rearrangement joins TRBV12-5 to TRBJ2-1; 9 positions match TRBD2. This TCR derives from a woman aged 45-65 years with alopecia areata. Some clones in this sample may be carry-over from other donors' samples. The sequences come from whole blood, collected in connection with sensitization to the hapten diphenylcyclopropenone (DPC). The CDR3: CASGFSTSGYYNEQFF. The CDR3 DNA sequence: TGTGCTAGTGGTTTCTCCACTAGCGGGTACTACAATGAGCAGTTCTTC.